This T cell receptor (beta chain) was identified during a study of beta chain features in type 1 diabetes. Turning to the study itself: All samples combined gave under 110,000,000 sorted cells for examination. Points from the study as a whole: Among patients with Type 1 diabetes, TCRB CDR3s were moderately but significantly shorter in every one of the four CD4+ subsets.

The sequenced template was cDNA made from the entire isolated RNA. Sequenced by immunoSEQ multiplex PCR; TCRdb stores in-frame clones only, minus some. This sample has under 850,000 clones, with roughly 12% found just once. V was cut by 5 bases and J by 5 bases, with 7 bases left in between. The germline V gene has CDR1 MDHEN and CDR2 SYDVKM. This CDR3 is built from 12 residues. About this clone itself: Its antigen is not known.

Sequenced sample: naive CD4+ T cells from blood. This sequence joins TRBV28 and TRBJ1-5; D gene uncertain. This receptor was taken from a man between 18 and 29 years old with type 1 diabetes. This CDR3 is CASSASDQPQHF. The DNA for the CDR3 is TGTGCCAGCAGTGCTTCAGATCAGCCCCAGCATTTT. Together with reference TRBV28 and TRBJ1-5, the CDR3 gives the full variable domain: DVKVTQSSRYLVKRTGEKVFLECVQDMDHENMFWYRQDPGLGLRLIYFSYDVKMKEKGDIPEGYSVSREKKERFSLILESASTNQTSMYLCASSASDQPQHFGDGTRLSIL.